The 18 T cell receptor beta chains below were found in one sample sequenced in a study of cytomegalovirus exposure and HLA in healthy donors. The PCR was carried out with 60 Vbeta primers and 13 Jbeta primers. TCRdb keeps only in-frame clones here, not all; method: immunoSEQ multiplex PCR. The data hold roughly 150,000 clones, with 64% observed a single time. The material sequenced was PBMCs. These receptors were obtained from a woman under 40 in good health and CMV-seropositive.

The rearrangement joins TRBV7-6 to TRBJ1-1; 7 bases fit TRBD1. This CDR3 has 16 residues. V trimming: 1 base; J trimming: 6 bases; junction bases outside the gene matches: 11. The germline V gene encodes CDR1 SGHVS and CDR2 FNYEAQ. For the CDR3, the DNA is TGTGCCAGCAGCTTAGGTTTGGAAGGGGGCGACGCTGAAGCTTTCTTT. Encoded protein: CASSLGLEGGDAEAFF.

This clone was seen a handful of times. The chain recombines TRBV5-1 with TRBJ1-1, with 8 nucleotides matching TRBD1. The CDR3 sequence is 16 residues long. With 5 bases clipped from V and 1 base from J, the junction kept 10 bases outside the gene matches. Germline values: CDR1 SGHRS, CDR2 YFSETQ. CDR3 nucleotides: TGCGCCAGCAGACGGCCCTACAGGGGGACGAACACTGAAGCTTTCTTT. Residues: CASRRPYRGTNTEAFF.

In its sample, this clone was seen a few times. The rearrangement links TRBV18 to TRBJ1-5, with D perhaps matching TRBD1 (6 bases). This CDR3 has 14 residues. Germline CDR1 is KGHSH and CDR2 is LQKENI. V lost 5 bases, J lost 4 bases, and 12 bases lay in between. The CDR3 bases are TGTGCCAGCTCAGCGGACAGCCGAAATCAGCCCCAGCATTTT. Translation gives CASSADSRNQPQHF.

This clone was detected only a few times. The rearrangement links TRBV5-4 to TRBJ2-2, with 10 bases aligning to TRBD2. Germline V CDR1 and CDR2: SGHNT, YYREEE (reference sequence). J was trimmed by 2 bases and V by 2 bases; bases with no gene match: 6. This CDR3 is built from 17 residues. CDR3 region: CASSLASGGRNTGELFF. CDR3 coding DNA: TGTGCCAGCAGCTTAGCTAGCGGGGGTCGTAACACCGGGGAGCTGTTTTTT.

V is TRBV19 and J is TRBJ2-5; no firm D call. V lost 3 bases to trimming and J lost 5 bases, with 4 bases between them. Per germline, CDR1 LNHDA and CDR2 SQIVND (reference sequence). This CDR3 has 11 amino acids. CDR3 bases: TGTGCCAGTAGTATCCGTGAGACCCAGTACTTC. It specifies CASSIRETQYF.

The chain uses TRBV6-5 and TRBJ1-2; D is unresolved. The CDR3 spans 13 residues. Trimming shortened V by 5 bases and J by 8 bases, and 15 bases separated the two germline ends. Germline loops: CDR1 MNHEY, CDR2 SVGAGI. This CDR3 is CASSPRVSRGYTF. Written as DNA, the CDR3 is TGTGCCAGCAGTCCTCGTGTCTCTCGGGGCTACACCTTC.

The J gene is TRBJ2-7, the V gene TRBV19; D is perhaps TRBD2 (7 bases). The length of the CDR3 is 12 residues. Germline CDR1 LNHDA, CDR2 SQIVND (reference sequence). V gave up 3 bases and J gave up 7 bases, with 10 bases separating them. The CDR3 sequence: CASSIGGREQYF. CDR3 coding DNA: TGTGCCAGTAGTATCGGGGGGCGAGAGCAGTACTTC.

This clone was observed a few times. The rearrangement links TRBV5-4 to TRBJ2-1, with 10 bases identical to TRBD2. The germline V gene has CDR1 SGHNT and CDR2 YYREEE (reference sequence). The CDR3 is 17 amino acids. The ends lost 0 bases at V and 1 base at J; junction bases unmatched: 4. The CDR3 DNA reads TGTGCCAGCAGCTTGGGAGGACTAGCGGTTTCCTACAATGAGCAGTTCTTC. Translating it yields CASSLGGLAVSYNEQFF.

This chain joins TRBV6-1 and TRBJ1-1; possibly TRBD1 for D (5 bases). V lost 7 bases and J 1 base, leaving 13 bases between the germline ends. The germline CDR1 and CDR2 sequences are MNHNS and SASEGT. The CDR3 runs 14 residues. CDR3 region: CASNDFQGNTEAFF. The CDR3 nucleotides are TGTGCCAGCAACGATTTTCAGGGGAACACTGAAGCTTTCTTT.

The gene calls are TRBV6-1 and TRBJ2-7; D might be TRBD2 (6 bases). The CDR3 loop spans 13 amino acids. V was cut by 10 bases and J by 0 bases, with 13 bases left in between. Germline assignment: CDR1 MNHNS and CDR2 SASEGT. The CDR3 sequence: CATRAGISYEQYF. CDR3 DNA sequence: TGTGCCACACGGGCGGGGATCTCCTACGAGCAGTACTTC.

This sequence joins TRBV28 and TRBJ1-6; a possible D gene is TRBD1 (5 bases). This CDR3 region has 15 residues. With 5 bases removed from V and 1 base from J, the gap between germline ends came to 9 bases. Germline V gene lookup returns CDR1 MDHEN and CDR2 SYDVKM. The CDR3 DNA is TGTGCCAGCAGTCCCTACAGGTCCTATAATTCACCCCTCCACTTT. Its protein is CASSPYRSYNSPLHF.

The chain employs TRBV5-6 and TRBJ2-2; 10 bases match TRBD2. The V segment lost 3 bases and the J segment 6 bases; nucleotides outside the gene matches: 11. CDR1 is SGHDT, CDR2 YYEEEE, per germline. The CDR3 totals 17 residues. The CDR3 nucleotides are TGTGCCAGCAGCTCCTACTCTAGCGGGAGAACCTCCGGGGAGCTGTTTTTT. Translated: CASSSYSSGRTSGELFF. Full variable domain (rest looked up from reference TRBV5-6 and TRBJ2-2): DAGVTQSPTHLIKTRGQQVTLRCSPKSGHDTVSWYQQALGQGPQFIFQYYEEEERQRGNFPDRFSGHQFPNYSSELNVNALLLGDSALYLCASSSYSSGRTSGELFFGEGSRLTVL.

In its sample, this clone was seen many times. This rearrangement joins TRBV6-6 to TRBJ1-3; the D is unclear. V was clipped by 7 bases and J by 4 bases, with 5 bases between them. The CDR3 extends over 11 amino acids. Germline V gene sequence: CDR1 MNHNY, CDR2 SVGAGI (reference sequence). The CDR3 nucleotides are TGTGCCAGCATACAAGGAAACACCATATATTTT. It encodes CASIQGNTIYF.

This clone has more than one count but fewer than ten. The chain couples TRBV7-8 to TRBJ1-1, with D possibly being TRBD1 (6 bases). The CDR3 has 13 residues. V shed 5 bases and J shed 4 bases, with 11 bases lying between them. Germline V gene data show CDR1 as SGHVS and CDR2 as FQNEAQ. This CDR3 reads CASSLRGSTEAFF. The DNA for the CDR3 is TGTGCCAGCAGCCTCAGGGGATCCACTGAAGCTTTCTTT.

This clone appeared once. V usage is TRBV27 and J usage is TRBJ1-6; no definite D call. The germline V gene has CDR1 MNHEY and CDR2 SMNVEV (reference sequence). Trimming removed 2 bases from V and 15 bases from J, with 14 bases in between. CDR3 length: 13 amino acids. This chain's CDR3 is CASSLLALQDLHF. In DNA, the CDR3 is TGTGCCAGCAGTTTACTAGCGCTCCAGGACCTCCACTTT.

The gene calls are TRBV27 and TRBJ1-5; D call uncertain. Germline-derived CDR1 and CDR2 are MNHEY and SMNVEV (reference sequence). CDR3 length: 14 amino acids. The ends were cut back, 1 base at V and 4 bases at J, with 8 bases in the middle. CDR3 sequence reads: CASSLLSGNQPQHF. Here the CDR3 DNA reads TGTGCCAGCAGTTTATTATCGGGAAATCAGCCCCAGCATTTT.

This clone has more than one count but fewer than ten. V is TRBV19 and J is TRBJ1-6, with D perhaps TRBD1 (6 bases). This CDR3 contains 15 residues. Germline V gene lookup returns CDR1 LNHDA and CDR2 SQIVND (reference sequence). Trimming pared 6 bases from V and 5 bases from J, leaving 14 bases between. Here the CDR3 DNA reads TGTGCCAGTAGGCGACAGGTGACAAATAATTCACCCCTCCACTTT. It translates to CASRRQVTNNSPLHF.

The chain links TRBV19 to TRBJ2-1; 15 bases agree with TRBD2. Germline V gene sequence: CDR1 LNHDA, CDR2 SQIVND (reference sequence). This CDR3 region has 15 residues. The V and J ends lost 7 bases and 7 bases, in that order; junction bases with no gene match: 5. CDR3 coding DNA: TGTGCCAGTACCGGACTAGCGGGAGGGGGGAATGAGCAGTTCTTC. Amino acid sequence: CASTGLAGGGNEQFF.